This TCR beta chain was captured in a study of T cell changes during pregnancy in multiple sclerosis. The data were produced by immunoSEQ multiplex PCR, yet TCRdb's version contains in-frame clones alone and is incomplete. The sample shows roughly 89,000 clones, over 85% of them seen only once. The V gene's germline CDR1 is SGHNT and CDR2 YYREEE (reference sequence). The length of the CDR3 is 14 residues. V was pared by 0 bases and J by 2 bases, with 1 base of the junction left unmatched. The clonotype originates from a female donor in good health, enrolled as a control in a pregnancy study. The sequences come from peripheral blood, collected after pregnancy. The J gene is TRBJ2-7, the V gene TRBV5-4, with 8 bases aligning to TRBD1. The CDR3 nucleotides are TGTGCCAGCAGCTTGGACAGGGGGGCCTACGAGCAGTACTTC. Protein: CASSLDRGAYEQYF.